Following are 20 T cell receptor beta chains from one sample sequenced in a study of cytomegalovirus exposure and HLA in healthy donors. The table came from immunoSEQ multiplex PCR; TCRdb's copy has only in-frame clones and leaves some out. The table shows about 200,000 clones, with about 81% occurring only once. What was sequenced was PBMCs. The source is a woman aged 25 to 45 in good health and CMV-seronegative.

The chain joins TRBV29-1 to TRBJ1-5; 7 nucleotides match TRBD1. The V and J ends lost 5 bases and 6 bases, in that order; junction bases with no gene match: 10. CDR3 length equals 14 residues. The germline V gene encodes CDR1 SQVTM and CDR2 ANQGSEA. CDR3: CSVTTGYLVQPQHF. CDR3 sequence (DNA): TGCAGCGTTACGACAGGGTATTTGGTTCAGCCCCAGCATTTT.

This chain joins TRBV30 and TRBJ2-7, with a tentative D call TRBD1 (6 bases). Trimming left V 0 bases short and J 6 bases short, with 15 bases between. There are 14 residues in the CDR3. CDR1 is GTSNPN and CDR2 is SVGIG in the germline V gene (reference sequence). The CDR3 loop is CAWSVYRARSEQYF. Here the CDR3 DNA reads TGTGCCTGGAGTGTATACAGGGCCCGTAGCGAGCAGTACTTC.

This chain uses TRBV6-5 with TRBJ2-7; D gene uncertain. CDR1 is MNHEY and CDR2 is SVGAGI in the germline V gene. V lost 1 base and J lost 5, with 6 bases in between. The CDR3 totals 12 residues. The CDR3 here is CASSYYTNEQYF. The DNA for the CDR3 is TGTGCCAGCAGTTACTACACCAACGAGCAGTACTTC.

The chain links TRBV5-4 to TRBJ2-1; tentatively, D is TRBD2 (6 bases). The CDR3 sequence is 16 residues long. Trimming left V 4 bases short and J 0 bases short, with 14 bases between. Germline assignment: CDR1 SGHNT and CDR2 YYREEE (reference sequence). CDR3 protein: CASSPRGKGSYNEQFF. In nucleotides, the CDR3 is TGTGCCAGCAGCCCCCGGGGGAAAGGCTCCTACAATGAGCAGTTCTTC.

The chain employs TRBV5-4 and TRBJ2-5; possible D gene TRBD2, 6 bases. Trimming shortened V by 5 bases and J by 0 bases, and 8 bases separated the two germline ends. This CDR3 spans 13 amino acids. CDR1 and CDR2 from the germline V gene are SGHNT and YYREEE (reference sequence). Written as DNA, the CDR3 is TGTGCCAGCAGTCGGGGGTACCAAGAGACCCAGTACTTC. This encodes CASSRGYQETQYF.

The CDR3, as DNA: TGTGCCAGTAGTATAGTTTGGACTTCCGGGGGCTACAATGAGCAGTTCTTC. This sequence encodes CASSIVWTSGGYNEQFF. This sequence joins TRBV19 and TRBJ2-1; maybe TRBD2 (6 bases). Germline V gene lookup returns CDR1 LNHDA and CDR2 SQIVND (reference sequence). Trimming pared 1 base from V and 3 bases from J, leaving 16 bases between. The CDR3 covers 17 residues.

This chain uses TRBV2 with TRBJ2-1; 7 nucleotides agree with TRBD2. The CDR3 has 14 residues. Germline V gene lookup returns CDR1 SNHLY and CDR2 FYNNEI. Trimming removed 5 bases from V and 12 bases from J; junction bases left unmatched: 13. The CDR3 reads CASSYGTDGGGQFF. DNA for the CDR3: TGTGCCAGCAGTTATGGGACTGATGGGGGGGGGCAGTTCTTC.

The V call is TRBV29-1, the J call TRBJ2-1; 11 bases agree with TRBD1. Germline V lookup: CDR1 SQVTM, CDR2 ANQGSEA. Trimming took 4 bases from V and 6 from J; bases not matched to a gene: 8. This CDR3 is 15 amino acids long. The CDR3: CSVGSGTGGGNEQFF. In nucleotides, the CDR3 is TGCAGCGTTGGATCCGGGACAGGGGGAGGCAATGAGCAGTTCTTC.

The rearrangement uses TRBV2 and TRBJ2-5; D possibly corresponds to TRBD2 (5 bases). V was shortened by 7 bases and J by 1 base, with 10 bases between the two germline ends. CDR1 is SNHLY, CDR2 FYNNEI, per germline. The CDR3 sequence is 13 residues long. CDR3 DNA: TGTGCCAGCAAGACGGACTCCCAAGAGACCCAGTACTTC. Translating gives CASKTDSQETQYF. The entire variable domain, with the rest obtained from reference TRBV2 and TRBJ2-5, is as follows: EPEVTQTPSHQVTQMGQEVILRCVPISNHLYFYWYRQILGQKVEFLVSFYNNEISEKSEIFDDQFSVERPDGSNFTLKIRSTKLEDSAMYFCASKTDSQETQYFGPGTRLLVL.

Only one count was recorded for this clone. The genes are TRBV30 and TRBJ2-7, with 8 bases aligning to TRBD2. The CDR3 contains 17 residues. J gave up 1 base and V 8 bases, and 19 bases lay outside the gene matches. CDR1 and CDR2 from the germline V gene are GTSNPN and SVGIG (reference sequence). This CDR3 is CASQNPYRGGLSYEQYF. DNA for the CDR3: TGTGCCAGCCAAAACCCTTACCGGGGGGGCCTATCCTACGAGCAGTACTTC.

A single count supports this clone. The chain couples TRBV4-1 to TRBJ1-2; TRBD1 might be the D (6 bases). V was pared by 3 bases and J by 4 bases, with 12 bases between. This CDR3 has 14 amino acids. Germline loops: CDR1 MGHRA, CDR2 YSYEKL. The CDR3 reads CASSQGGGFYGYTF. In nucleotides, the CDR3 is TGCGCCAGCAGCCAGGGGGGGGGCTTCTATGGCTACACCTTC.

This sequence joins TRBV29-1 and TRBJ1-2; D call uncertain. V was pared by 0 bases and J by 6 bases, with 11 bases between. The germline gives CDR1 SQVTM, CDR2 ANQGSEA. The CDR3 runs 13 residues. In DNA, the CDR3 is TGCAGCGTTGAAGATTTCCCGGGAGATGGCTACACCTTC. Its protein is CSVEDFPGDGYTF.

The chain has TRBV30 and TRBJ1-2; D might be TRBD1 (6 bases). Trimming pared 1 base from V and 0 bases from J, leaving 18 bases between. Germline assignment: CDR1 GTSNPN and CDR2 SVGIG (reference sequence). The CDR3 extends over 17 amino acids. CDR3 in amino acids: CAWSGGRGAKPNYGYTF. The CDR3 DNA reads TGTGCCTGGAGTGGGGGGCGAGGGGCCAAGCCTAACTATGGCTACACCTTC.

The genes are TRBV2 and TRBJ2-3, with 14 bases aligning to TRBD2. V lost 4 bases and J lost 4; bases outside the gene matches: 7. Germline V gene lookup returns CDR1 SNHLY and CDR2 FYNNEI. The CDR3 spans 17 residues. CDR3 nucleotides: TGTGCCAGCAGTGCCCTACGGACTAGCGGGGGGTCAGATACGCAGTATTTT. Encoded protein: CASSALRTSGGSDTQYF.

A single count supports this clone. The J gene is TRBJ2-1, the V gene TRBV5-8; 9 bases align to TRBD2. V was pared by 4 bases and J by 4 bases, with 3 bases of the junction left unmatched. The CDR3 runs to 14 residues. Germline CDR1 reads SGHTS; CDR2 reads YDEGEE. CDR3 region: CASSGGLAYNEQFF. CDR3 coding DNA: TGTGCCAGCAGCGGGGGACTAGCTTACAATGAGCAGTTCTTC.

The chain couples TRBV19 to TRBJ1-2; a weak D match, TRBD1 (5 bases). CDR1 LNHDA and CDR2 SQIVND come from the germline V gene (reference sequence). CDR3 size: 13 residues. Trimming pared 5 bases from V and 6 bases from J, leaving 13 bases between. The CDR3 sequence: CASSVQGGDGYTF. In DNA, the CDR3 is TGTGCCAGTAGTGTTCAGGGAGGGGATGGCTACACCTTC.

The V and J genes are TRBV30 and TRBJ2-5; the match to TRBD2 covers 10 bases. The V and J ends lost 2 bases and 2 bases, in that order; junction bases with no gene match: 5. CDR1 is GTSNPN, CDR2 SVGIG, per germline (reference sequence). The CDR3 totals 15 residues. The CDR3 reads CAWSIAGGVQETQYF. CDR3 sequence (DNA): TGTGCCTGGAGTATAGCGGGAGGAGTACAAGAGACCCAGTACTTC.

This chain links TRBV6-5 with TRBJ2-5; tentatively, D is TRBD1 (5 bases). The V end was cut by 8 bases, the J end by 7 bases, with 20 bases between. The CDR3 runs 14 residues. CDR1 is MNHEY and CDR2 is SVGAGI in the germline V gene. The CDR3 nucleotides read TGTGCCAGCCTATCGGACAATAGCTATGGGACCCAGTACTTC. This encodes CASLSDNSYGTQYF.

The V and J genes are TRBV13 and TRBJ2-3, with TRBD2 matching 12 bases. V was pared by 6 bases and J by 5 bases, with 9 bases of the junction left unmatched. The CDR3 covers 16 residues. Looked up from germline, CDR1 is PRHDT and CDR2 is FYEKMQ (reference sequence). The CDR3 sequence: CASRSRTSGARDTQYF. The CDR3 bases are TGTGCCAGCAGGTCCCGGACTAGCGGGGCGAGAGATACGCAGTATTTT.

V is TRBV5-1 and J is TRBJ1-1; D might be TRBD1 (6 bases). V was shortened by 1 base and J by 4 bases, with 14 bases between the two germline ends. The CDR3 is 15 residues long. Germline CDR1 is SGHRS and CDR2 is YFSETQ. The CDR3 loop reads CASSLLGQGSTEAFF. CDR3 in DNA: TGCGCCAGCAGCTTGCTTGGCCAGGGGAGCACTGAAGCTTTCTTT.